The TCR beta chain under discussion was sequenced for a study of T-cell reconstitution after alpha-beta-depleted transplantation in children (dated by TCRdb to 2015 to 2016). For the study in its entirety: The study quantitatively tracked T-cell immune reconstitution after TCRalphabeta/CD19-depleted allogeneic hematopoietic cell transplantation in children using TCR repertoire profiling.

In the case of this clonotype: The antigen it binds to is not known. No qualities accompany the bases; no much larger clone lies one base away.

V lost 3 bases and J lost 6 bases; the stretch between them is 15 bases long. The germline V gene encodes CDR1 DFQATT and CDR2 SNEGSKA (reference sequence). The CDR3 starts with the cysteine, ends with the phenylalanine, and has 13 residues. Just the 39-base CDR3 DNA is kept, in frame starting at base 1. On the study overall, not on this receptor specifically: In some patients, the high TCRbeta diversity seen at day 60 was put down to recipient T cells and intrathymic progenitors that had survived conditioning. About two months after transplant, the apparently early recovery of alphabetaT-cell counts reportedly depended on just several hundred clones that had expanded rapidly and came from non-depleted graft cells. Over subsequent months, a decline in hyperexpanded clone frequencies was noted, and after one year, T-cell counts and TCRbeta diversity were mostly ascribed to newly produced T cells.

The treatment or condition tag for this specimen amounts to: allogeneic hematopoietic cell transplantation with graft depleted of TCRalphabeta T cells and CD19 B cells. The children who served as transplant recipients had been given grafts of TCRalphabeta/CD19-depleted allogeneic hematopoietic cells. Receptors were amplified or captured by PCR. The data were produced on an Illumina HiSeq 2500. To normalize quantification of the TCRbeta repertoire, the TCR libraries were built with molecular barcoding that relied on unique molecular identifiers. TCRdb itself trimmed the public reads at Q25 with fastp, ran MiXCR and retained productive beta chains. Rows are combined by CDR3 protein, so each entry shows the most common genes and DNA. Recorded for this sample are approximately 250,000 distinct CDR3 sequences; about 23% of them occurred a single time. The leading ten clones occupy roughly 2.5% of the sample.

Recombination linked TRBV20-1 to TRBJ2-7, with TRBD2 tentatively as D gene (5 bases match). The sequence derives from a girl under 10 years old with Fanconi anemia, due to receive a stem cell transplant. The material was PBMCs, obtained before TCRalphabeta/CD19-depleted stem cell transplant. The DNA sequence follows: TGCAGTGCTAGTGCTAGCACCAGTGGCGAGCAGTACTTC. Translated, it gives CSASASTSGEQYF.